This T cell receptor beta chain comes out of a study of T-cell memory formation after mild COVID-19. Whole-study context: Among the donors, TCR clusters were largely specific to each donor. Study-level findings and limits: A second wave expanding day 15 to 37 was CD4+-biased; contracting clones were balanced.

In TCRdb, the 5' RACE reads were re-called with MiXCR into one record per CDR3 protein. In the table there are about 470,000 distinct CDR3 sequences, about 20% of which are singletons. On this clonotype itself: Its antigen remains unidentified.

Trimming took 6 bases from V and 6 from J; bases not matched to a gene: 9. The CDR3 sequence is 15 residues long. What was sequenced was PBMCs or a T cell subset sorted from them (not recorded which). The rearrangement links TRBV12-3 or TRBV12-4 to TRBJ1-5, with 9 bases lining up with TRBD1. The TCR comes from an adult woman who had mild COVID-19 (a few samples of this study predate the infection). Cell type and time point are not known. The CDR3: CASRTGTGKGQPQHF. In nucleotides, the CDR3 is TGTGCCAGCAGGACCGGGACAGGGAAAGGTCAGCCCCAGCATTTT.